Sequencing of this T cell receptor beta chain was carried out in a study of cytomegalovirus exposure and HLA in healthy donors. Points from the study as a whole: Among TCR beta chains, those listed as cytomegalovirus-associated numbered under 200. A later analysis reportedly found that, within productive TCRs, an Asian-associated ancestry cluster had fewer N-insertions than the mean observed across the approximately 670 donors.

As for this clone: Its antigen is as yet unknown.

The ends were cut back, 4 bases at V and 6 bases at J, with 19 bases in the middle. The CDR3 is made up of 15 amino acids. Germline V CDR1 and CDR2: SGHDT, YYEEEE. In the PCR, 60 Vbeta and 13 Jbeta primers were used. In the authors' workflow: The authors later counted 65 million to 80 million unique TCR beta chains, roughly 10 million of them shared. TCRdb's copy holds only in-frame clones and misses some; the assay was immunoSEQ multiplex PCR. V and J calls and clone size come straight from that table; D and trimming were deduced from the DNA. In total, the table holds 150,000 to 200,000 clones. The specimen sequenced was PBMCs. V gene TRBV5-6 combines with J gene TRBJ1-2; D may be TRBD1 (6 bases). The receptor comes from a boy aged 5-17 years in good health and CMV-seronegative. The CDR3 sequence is CASSHLGGGLDGYTF. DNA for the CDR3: TGTGCCAGCAGCCATCTTGGGGGGGGCTTAGATGGCTACACCTTC.